This T cell receptor (beta chain) was obtained from a study of cytomegalovirus exposure and HLA in healthy donors. Findings and caveats of the study: It was about 150 TCR beta chains that were listed as cytomegalovirus-associated. As was reported, the classifier diagnosed cytomegalovirus status with high specificity and sensitivity. CMV antigen specificity was confirmed in vitro for a few CMV-associated chains.

This CDR3 region has 16 residues. Deletions cut 0 bases from V and 7 bases from J, with 20 bases between. The germline V gene encodes CDR1 SGHNT and CDR2 YYREEE (reference sequence). Concerning this clone itself: No antigen is known for it.

The donors were members of the validation cohort, which comprised 100 to 150 subjects and was separate from the first cohort of about 700 subjects. Here immunoSEQ multiplex PCR was the method, and the copy in TCRdb shows in-frame clones only, minus some. The table records 150,000 to 200,000 clones, 81% of them present only once. Sequencing was carried out using PBMCs. The J gene is TRBJ2-7, the V gene TRBV5-4, with TRBD2 as a possible D gene (6 bases). The TCR sequence derives from a woman younger than 45 in good health and CMV-seronegative. The CDR3 DNA follows: TGTGCCAGCAGCTTGGCCGGGCGGGGACTGGGAGGAGAGCAGTACTTC. Its translation: CASSLAGRGLGGEQYF.